The 26 T cell receptor beta chains below all came from one sample that was sequenced in a study of immune evolution from preneoplasia to lung adenocarcinoma. Assay used: immunoSEQ multiplex PCR; TCRdb lists only in-frame clones, some missing. The table shows 6,000 to 6,500 clones, with roughly 80% occurring only once. Specimen: FFPE adjacent normal lung tissue. These receptor sequences come from a donor at least 70 years old with lung adenocarcinoma.

The chain recombines TRBV6-4 with TRBJ1-5, with D unresolved. Trimming took 2 bases from V and 4 from J, leaving 6 bases between them. CDR1 and CDR2 from the germline V gene are MRHNA and SNTAGT. The CDR3 is 13 residues long. In nucleotides, the CDR3 is TGTGCCAGCAGTGACGGTGAGAATCAGCCCCAGCATTTT. Amino acid sequence: CASSDGENQPQHF.

The genes are TRBV11-2 and TRBJ1-2; TRBD1 aligns across 7 bases. The V and J ends lost 5 bases and 8 bases, in that order; junction bases with no gene match: 8. The CDR3 spans 13 residues. Germline V CDR1 and CDR2: SGHAT, FQNNGV. In nucleotides, the CDR3 is TGTGCCAGCAGCCCTGGAGGGGGCAGAGGCTACACCTTC. This codes for CASSPGGGRGYTF.

The chain has TRBV29-1 and TRBJ2-1, with D tentatively TRBD1 or TRBD2 (6 bases each). Trimming stripped 3 bases from V and 8 bases from J, with 11 bases between. Germline CDR1 SQVTM, CDR2 ANQGSEA. The CDR3 runs 12 residues. The DNA of the CDR3 is TGCAGCGTTGAGAGGGGGGCAGATGAGCAGTTCTTC. Translation gives CSVERGADEQFF.

The chain has TRBV21-1 and TRBJ2-3; the table's D call, TRBD1, has no DNA check behind it. TRBV21-1 constitutes a pseudogene. CDR3 length equals 15 residues. This CDR3 reads CASSTRDRDPDTQYF. In DNA, the CDR3 is TGTGCCAGCAGCACCCGGGACAGGGACCCAGATACGCAGTATTTT.

The chain recombines TRBV5-4 with TRBJ1-3, with D possibly being TRBD1 (6 bases). The germline CDR1 and CDR2 sequences are SGHNT and YYREEE (reference sequence). Trimming left V 2 bases short and J 4 bases short, with 19 bases between. The length of the CDR3 is 17 residues. DNA for the CDR3: TGTGCCAGCAGCTTCTTCGGGGGCTCGAACGCCGGAAACACCATATATTTT. Translation: CASSFFGGSNAGNTIYF.

This rearrangement joins TRBV27 to TRBJ2-1, with TRBD1 matching over 7 bases. With V trimmed by 3 bases and J by 7 bases, 6 bases remained unmatched. CDR3 length: 14 amino acids. Germline CDR1 is MNHEY and CDR2 is SMNVEV (reference sequence). CDR3 in DNA: TGTGCCAGCAGTTTTCGCGCAGGGGGTAATGAGCAGTTCTTC. As protein: CASSFRAGGNEQFF.

The gene calls are TRBV5-4 and TRBJ2-3, with TRBD2 identical over 8 bases. The CDR3 length is 17 residues. The V and J ends lost 0 bases and 5 bases, in that order; junction bases with no gene match: 11. Germline V gives CDR1 SGHNT, CDR2 YYREEE (reference sequence). The CDR3 bases are TGTGCCAGCAGCTTGGCCCTAAGCGGGAGCGGAGAAGATACGCAGTATTTT. It codes for CASSLALSGSGEDTQYF.

The chain has TRBV5-6 and TRBJ2-6; either TRBD1 or TRBD2 may fit D (5 bases each). The CDR3 runs 15 residues. From germline, CDR1 is SGHDT and CDR2 YYEEEE. V lost 2 bases, J lost 2 bases, and 8 bases lay in between. This CDR3 reads CASSFPGPGANVLTF. CDR3 DNA sequence: TGTGCCAGCAGCTTCCCGGGGCCTGGGGCCAACGTCCTGACTTTC. The complete variable domain, with remaining parts taken from reference TRBV5-6 and TRBJ2-6, reads DAGVTQSPTHLIKTRGQQVTLRCSPKSGHDTVSWYQQALGQGPQFIFQYYEEEERQRGNFPDRFSGHQFPNYSSELNVNALLLGDSALYLCASSFPGPGANVLTFGAGSRLTVL.

The rearrangement joins TRBV19 to TRBJ2-7, with a possible D match to TRBD2 (6 bases). Trimming cost V 3 bases and J 6 bases, with 12 bases left between them. Germline V lookup: CDR1 LNHDA, CDR2 SQIVND (reference sequence). The CDR3 length is 13 residues. CDR3 in DNA: TGTGCCAGTAGTATGGGCGGGACGCGCGAGCAGTACTTC. This translates into CASSMGGTREQYF.

The rearrangement joins TRBV7-2 to TRBJ1-1, with D maybe TRBD1 (6 bases). Germline lookup yields CDR1 SGHTA and CDR2 FQGNSA. The CDR3 has 14 amino acids. The V end lost 1 base, the J end lost 5 bases, and 11 bases lay between the germline ends. As DNA, the CDR3 is TGTGCCAGCAGCTTAGAACAGGGAGGTACTGAAGCTTTCTTT. It specifies CASSLEQGGTEAFF.

The J gene is TRBJ2-1, the V gene TRBV18; D is perhaps TRBD1 (5 bases). Deletions cut 4 bases from V and 8 bases from J, with 12 bases between. Germline V gives CDR1 KGHSH, CDR2 LQKENI. CDR3 length equals 13 residues. The CDR3 reads CASSLDFRDEQFF. As DNA, the CDR3 is TGTGCCAGCTCACTCGACTTCAGGGATGAGCAGTTCTTC.

This chain connects TRBV7-2 to TRBJ2-7; weak D call: TRBD1 (6 bases). Germline values: CDR1 SGHTA, CDR2 FQGNSA. V lost 5 bases and J lost 2, with 10 bases in between. The CDR3 covers 13 residues. The DNA of the CDR3 is TGTGCCAGCAGCCTCAGGGGACCCTACGAGCAGTACTTC. This sequence encodes CASSLRGPYEQYF. The full variable domain, in which reference TRBV7-2 and TRBJ2-7 provide the parts outside the CDR3, is GAGVSQSPSNKVTEKGKDVELRCDPISGHTALYWYRQSLGQGLEFLIYFQGNSAPDKSGLPSDRFSAERTGGSVSTLTIQRTQQEDSAVYLCASSLRGPYEQYFGPGTRLTVT.

Of note for this clone: Additional DNA sequences in this sample encode the identical CDR3. The chain joins TRBV30 to TRBJ1-1; D remains unclear. The germline CDR1 and CDR2 sequences are GTSNPN and SVGIG (reference sequence). The CDR3 is made up of 14 amino acids. V lost 2 bases and J lost 3, with 13 bases in between. The DNA of the CDR3 is TGTGCCTGGAGTCCGAACCCCGGGGACACTGAAGCTTTCTTT. It is translated as CAWSPNPGDTEAFF. The full variable domain, in which reference TRBV30 and TRBJ1-1 provide the parts outside the CDR3, is SQTIHQWPATLVQPVGSPLSLECTVEGTSNPNLYWYRQAAGRGLQLLFYSVGIGQISSEVPQNLSASRPQDRQFILSSKKLLLSDSGFYLCAWSPNPGDTEAFFGQGTRLTVV.

The chain recombines TRBV10-1 with TRBJ1-1, with 9 bases aligning to TRBD1. J gave up 10 bases and V 3 bases, and 15 bases lay outside the gene matches. The CDR3 loop spans 16 amino acids. Germline assignment: CDR1 WNHNN and CDR2 SYGVQD (reference sequence). CDR3 protein: CASSDGTGRSGTLAFF. CDR3 nucleotides: TGCGCCAGCAGTGACGGGACAGGGCGATCTGGTACGCTAGCTTTCTTT.

The CDR3 spells CASSHTQGGWNNEQFF. In DNA, the CDR3 is TGCGCCAGCAGCCATACACAGGGGGGTTGGAACAATGAGCAGTTCTTC. The V call is TRBV4-1, the J call TRBJ2-1; 8 nucleotides agree with TRBD1. The CDR3 loop spans 16 amino acids. CDR1 and CDR2 from the germline V gene are MGHRA and YSYEKL. Germline trimming cut 3 bases from V and 5 bases from J; bases unmatched to any gene: 9.

The chain recombines TRBV6-5 with TRBJ1-5, with a weak D call TRBD1 (5 bases). V lost 0 bases to trimming and J lost 5 bases, with 11 bases between them. CDR1 and CDR2 from the germline V gene are MNHEY and SVGAGI. This CDR3 region has 15 residues. CDR3 amino acids: CASSYSGSGDQPQHF. For the CDR3, the DNA is TGTGCCAGCAGTTACTCGGGGTCGGGGGATCAGCCCCAGCATTTT.

This clone was counted between two and nine times. V is TRBV4-2 and J is TRBJ2-5; 9 bases fit TRBD2. This CDR3 region has 17 residues. The V gene end was trimmed by 6 bases and the J gene end by 3 bases; junction bases not matched to a gene: 14. Germline values: CDR1 LGHNA, CDR2 YNFKEQ. The CDR3: CASSGVAGDFKEETQYF. As DNA, the CDR3 is TGTGCCAGCAGTGGGGTAGCGGGAGATTTTAAGGAAGAGACCCAGTACTTC.

In this sample, this clone turned up once. The chain recombines TRBV29-1 with TRBJ2-3; weak D call: TRBD1 (6 bases). V was clipped by 2 bases and J by 2 bases, with 14 bases between them. The CDR3 runs 15 residues. CDR1 and CDR2 from the germline V gene are SQVTM and ANQGSEA. CDR3 protein: CSVELQGMFTDTQYF. For the CDR3, the DNA is TGCAGCGTTGAACTCCAGGGGATGTTCACAGATACGCAGTATTTT.

This clone has a handful of counts. Other nucleotide sequences from this sample produce the same CDR3. The V gene is TRBV2, the J gene TRBJ1-1; no firm D call. Trimming took 1 base from V and 8 from J, leaving 5 bases between them. Germline CDR1 reads SNHLY; CDR2 reads FYNNEI. The CDR3 contains 11 residues. CDR3 amino acids: CASSEGFEAFF. The CDR3 bases are TGTGCCAGCAGTGAAGGATTCGAAGCTTTCTTT.

The V and J genes are TRBV6-1 and TRBJ2-2, with no clear D. Germline CDR1 and CDR2: MNHNS and SASEGT. The CDR3 is 14 residues long. V dropped 0 bases and J dropped 9 bases, with 11 bases sitting between them. CDR3 sequence (DNA): TGTGCCAGCAGTGAAGCCGTAGTAGACCGGGAGCTGTTTTTT. Translating it yields CASSEAVVDRELFF.

The CDR3 nucleotides read TGTGCCAGCAGCCAGGGACAGGGGGTTGGAAAACTGTTTTTT. This encodes CASSQGQGVGKLFF. The chain carries TRBV7-2 and TRBJ1-4, with 11 bases aligning to TRBD1. This CDR3 region has 14 residues. With V trimmed by 5 bases and J by 10 bases, 6 bases remained unmatched. Germline CDR1 and CDR2: SGHTA and FQGNSA.

The V and J genes are TRBV6-1 and TRBJ2-3; TRBD2 aligns across 11 bases. This CDR3 region has 15 residues. CDR1 and CDR2 from the germline V gene are MNHNS and SASEGT. J lost 5 bases, V lost 8 bases, and 9 bases had no gene match. CDR3 region: CASGELAGGQDTQYF. CDR3 DNA: TGTGCCAGCGGAGAATTAGCGGGAGGGCAAGATACGCAGTATTTT.

The chain couples TRBV11-2 to TRBJ1-1; 8 bases match TRBD1. CDR3 length: 16 residues. Germline lookup yields CDR1 SGHAT and CDR2 FQNNGV. Trimming removed 1 base from V and 10 bases from J; junction bases left unmatched: 14. The CDR3 here is CASSLGGQGALLRAFF. The CDR3, as DNA: TGTGCCAGCAGCTTAGGGGGCCAGGGGGCCCTGCTAAGAGCTTTCTTT. The variable domain in full, completed from reference TRBV11-2 and TRBJ1-1, reads EAGVAQSPRYKIIEKRQSVAFWCNPISGHATLYWYQQILGQGPKLLIQFQNNGVVDDSQLPKDRFSAERLKGVDSTLKIQPAKLEDSAVYLCASSLGGQGALLRAFFGQGTRLTVV.

The chain combines TRBV13 with TRBJ2-5; D gene uncertain. Germline CDR1 reads PRHDT; CDR2 reads FYEKMQ (reference sequence). This CDR3 has 15 residues. V was clipped by 5 bases and J by 2 bases, with 15 bases between them. The CDR3 sequence: CASSPPEKFQETQYF. CDR3 DNA sequence: TGTGCCAGCAGCCCGCCAGAGAAATTTCAAGAGACCCAGTACTTC.

This clone was recorded a few times. The chain employs TRBV30 and TRBJ1-5; D unclear. Trimming took off 0 bases at V and 4 bases at J, with 4 bases between the two ends. This CDR3 spans 12 amino acids. Germline CDR1 and CDR2: GTSNPN and SVGIG (reference sequence). The CDR3 sequence: CAWSVNNQPQHF. For the CDR3, the DNA is TGTGCCTGGAGTGTTAATAATCAGCCCCAGCATTTT.

The rearrangement joins TRBV5-6 to TRBJ2-7; possibly TRBD1 for D (6 bases). Trimming stripped 6 bases from V and 7 bases from J, with 11 bases between. There are 11 residues in the CDR3. The germline V gene has CDR1 SGHDT and CDR2 YYEEEE. The CDR3 DNA reads TGTGCCAGCACCGAAGGGGGAGAGCAGTACTTC. Translation gives CASTEGGEQYF.